This section outlines one T cell receptor beta chain sequence together with its context. Original processing notes: Scientists estimated how many nucleated cells there were by amplifying reference gene primers. The table came from immunoSEQ multiplex PCR; TCRdb's copy has only in-frame clones and leaves some out. Clone size and the V and J calls come from that table; the DNA yielded D and trimming. The sample has over 300,000 clones; approximately 85% are singletons. The CDR3 is made up of 17 amino acids. This entry comes from a study of blood T cell repertoires in COVID-19. Study at large: Spain, Italy and the United States supplied samples that represented acute and convalescent COVID-19. The analysed material was cDNA or gDNA that came from T cells, B-cell-depleted T cells, or PBMCs.

This rearrangement joins TRBV21-1 to TRBJ1-1. TRBV21-1 is described as a pseudogene. The clonotype originates from a human donor in a cohort sampled during active COVID-19. Sequencing was performed on peripheral blood. The DNA of the CDR3 is TGTGCCAGCAGCAAAGGTCAGGGAGGAAAAGCGAACACTGAAGCTTTCTTT. Protein product: CASSKGQGGKANTEAFF.